Here is one T cell receptor (beta chain) with its context. Its antigen is not identified. Germline loops: CDR1 MDHEN, CDR2 SYDVKM. This CDR3 has 14 residues. The junction had 4 bases not matched to a gene; V was cut back by 5 bases and J by 2 bases. Unstimulated regulatory T cells (CD4+CD25+CD127-), CD4+CD25- non-regulatory cells, CD4 and CD8 cells were FACS-sorted from thawed PBMCs. The data were taken from a study of Tregs in tolerant kidney transplant recipients. As for the study in general: Related graft donors supplied nonmyeloablative bone marrow transplants, and mixed chimerism was transient. Study-wide points: Findings come from small patient numbers and require larger validation.

TCRdb's table, derived via immunoSEQ multiplex PCR, lists solely in-frame clones and lacks some. The sample lists 95,000 to 120,000 clones; about 90% were seen once. The source material was CD4+ T cells from blood, sampled before the transplant. The origin of this receptor is a human donor who received a combined kidney and bone marrow transplant. The chain carries TRBV28 and TRBJ2-7; 9 positions agree with TRBD1. As DNA, the CDR3 is TGTGCCAGCAGTACCGGGACAGGGACCTACGAGCAGTACTTC. Its protein product is CASSTGTGTYEQYF.